Given below is one TCR beta chain in context. The antigen this receptor binds is unknown. Base qualities are not provided; no much larger clone lies one nucleotide away. The junction shows trimming of 6 bases on V and 7 bases on J, and the gene matches do not reach 6 bases of it. The CDR3 contains 13 residues, cysteine and phenylalanine counted. This entry keeps only the CDR3 DNA: 39 bases, framed from base 1. The germline V gene gives CDR1 as ENHRY and CDR2 as SYGVKD. These data originate in a study of identical twins (dated by TCRdb to the mid-2010s). Looking at the study overall: TCR alpha and beta repertoires from monozygotic twins, unrelated adults of various ages and cord blood were deep-sequenced to test whether fetal clonotypes persist. To rule out contamination, replicate twin experiments were performed at different times with different library preparation protocols.

What the authors observed across the whole study: Excess twin sharing in beta out-of-frame sequences was weaker because fewer shared sequences lowered the signal-to-noise ratio. Because the same donors could not be followed over many years, the conclusions depended on cross-sectional statistical analysis. Invariant T cells such as MAIT and iNKT could partly confound zero-insertion analyses, though diverse VJ usage argued against this for most clonotypes. Compared with coincidental sharing between unrelated individuals, an excess of low generation-probability sequences was observed among out-of-frame TCR alpha sequences shared between twins. Abundant cord blood beta clonotypes carried fewer insertions; young adult naive repertoires showed a weaker similar trend, while memory repertoires showed none. In monozygotic twins, recombination models systematically underestimated out-of-frame TCR alpha sharing, but the models matched the sharing seen between unrelated individuals.

The method was 5' RACE. Sequencing was performed on an Illumina HiSeq 2000. Template switching introduced a universal primer binding site; the final cDNA contained a unique molecular identifier, enabling accurate counting of TCR cDNA molecules. Specific primers in the conserved constant-segment region were used to synthesize first-strand cDNA for TCR alpha and beta chains. To control for contamination, every cDNA library was double barcoded, receiving both a SMART-Mk sample barcode and Illumina barcodes. TruSeq adapter sequences along with Illumina sample barcodes were introduced in two successive PCR steps. Sequencing of the TCR alpha and beta cDNA libraries was done on the Illumina HiSeq platform using custom primers. In the authors' own workflow: MiGEC was used to process raw reads and extract unique molecular identifiers, and MiXCR was used to find CDR3 positions. For each individual, recombination models were inferred using an EM algorithm with the repgenHMM and IGoR tools. The tcR package in R was used for shared clonotype analysis, with sharing normalized by the product of cloneset sizes. Out-of-frame nonproductive sequences were analyzed to study raw recombination free of thymic and clonal selection effects. TCRdb passed the public sequencing reads through fastp at Q25 and MiXCR, retaining productive beta sequences. CDR3 protein duplicates are merged, each entry listing the most common genes and DNA. These V and J calls originate from TCRdb's pipeline instead of the authors' own analysis. This sample is represented by approximately 550,000 distinct CDR3 sequences; around 20% of them were singletons. The ten top clones hold about 0.5% of the sample.

Every donor in the study was a healthy Caucasian. Three pairs of female monozygotic twins, all aged roughly 18 to 29 years, made up the twin cohort. CD4+ and CD8+ T cell populations were isolated with positive isolation kits from Invitrogen. The same specimen was also included in a second study, on yellow fever vaccine responses in identical twins. As noted in the second study: According to the authors, the vaccine-induced T cell response in identical twins seemed to be partly convergent and partly specific to each individual. The study precisely tracked vaccine-responding T cell clones in identical twins.

The chain is assembled from TRBV10-3 and TRBJ1-2; 9 central bases correspond to TRBD1. The sample taken for sequencing was CD4+ T cells sorted from blood. The TCR was taken from a woman younger than 30 in good health. At the DNA level, the sequence is TGTGCCATCAGCCGGGACAGGGAGTTTGGCTACACCTTC. It translates as CAISRDREFGYTF.